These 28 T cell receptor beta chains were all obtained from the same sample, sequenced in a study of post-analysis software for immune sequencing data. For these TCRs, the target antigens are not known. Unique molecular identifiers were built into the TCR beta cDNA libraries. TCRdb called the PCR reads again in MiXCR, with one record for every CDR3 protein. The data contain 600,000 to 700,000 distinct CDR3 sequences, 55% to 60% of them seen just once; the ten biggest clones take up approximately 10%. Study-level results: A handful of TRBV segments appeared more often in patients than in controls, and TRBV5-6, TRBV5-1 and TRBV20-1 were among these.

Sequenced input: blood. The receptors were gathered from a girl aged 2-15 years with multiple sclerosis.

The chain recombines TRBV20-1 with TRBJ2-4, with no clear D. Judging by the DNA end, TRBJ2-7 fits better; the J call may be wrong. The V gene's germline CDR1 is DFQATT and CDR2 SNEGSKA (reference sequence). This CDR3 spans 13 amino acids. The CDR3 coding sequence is TGCAGTGCTAGAAGGTCCCTGGCCTACGAGCAGTACTTC. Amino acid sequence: CSARRSLAYEQYF.

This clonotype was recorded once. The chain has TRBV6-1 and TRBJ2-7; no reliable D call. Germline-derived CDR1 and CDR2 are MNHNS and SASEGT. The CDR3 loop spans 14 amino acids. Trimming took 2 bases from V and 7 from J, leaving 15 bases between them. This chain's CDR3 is CASSELTPAHEQYF. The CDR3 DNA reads TGTGCCAGCAGTGAACTAACCCCAGCGCATGAGCAGTACTTC.

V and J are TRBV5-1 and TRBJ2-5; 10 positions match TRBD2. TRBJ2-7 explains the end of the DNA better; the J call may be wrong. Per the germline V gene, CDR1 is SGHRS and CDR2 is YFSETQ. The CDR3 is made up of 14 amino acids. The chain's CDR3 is CASSHQREGDEQYF. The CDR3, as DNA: TGCGCCAGCAGCCACCAGCGGGAGGGCGACGAGCAGTACTTC.

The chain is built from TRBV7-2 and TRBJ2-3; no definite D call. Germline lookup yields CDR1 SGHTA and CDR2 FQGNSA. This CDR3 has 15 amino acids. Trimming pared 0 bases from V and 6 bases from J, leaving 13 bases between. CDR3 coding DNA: TGTGCCAGCAGCTTAGCGCGGCTAGTGATCGATACGCAGTATTTT. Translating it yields CASSLARLVIDTQYF.

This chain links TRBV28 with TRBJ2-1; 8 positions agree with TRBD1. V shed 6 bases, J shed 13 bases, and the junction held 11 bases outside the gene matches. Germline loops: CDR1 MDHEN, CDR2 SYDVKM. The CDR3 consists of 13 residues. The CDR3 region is CASRKTAGTGQFF. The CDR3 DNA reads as TGTGCCAGCAGAAAAACCGCCGGGACAGGTCAGTTCTTC. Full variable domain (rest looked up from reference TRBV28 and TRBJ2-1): DVKVTQSSRYLVKRTGEKVFLECVQDMDHENMFWYRQDPGLGLRLIYFSYDVKMKEKGDIPEGYSVSREKKERFSLILESASTNQTSMYLCASRKTAGTGQFFGPGTRLTVL.

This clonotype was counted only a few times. For the CDR3, the DNA is TGTGCCAGCAGGCAGTATTCCGGGACAGGGACCTACGAGCAGTACTTC. Its protein product is CASRQYSGTGTYEQYF. The V and J genes are TRBV6-5 and TRBJ2-7; the match to TRBD1 covers 9 bases. With V trimmed by 6 bases and J by 2 bases, 11 bases remained unmatched. The CDR3 is made up of 16 amino acids. Germline assignment: CDR1 MNHEY and CDR2 SVGAGI.

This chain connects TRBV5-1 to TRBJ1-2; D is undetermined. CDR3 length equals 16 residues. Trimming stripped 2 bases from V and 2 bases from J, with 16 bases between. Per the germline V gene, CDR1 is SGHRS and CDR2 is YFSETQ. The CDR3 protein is CASSFISGKQNYGYTF. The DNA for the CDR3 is TGCGCCAGCAGCTTTATCAGCGGCAAGCAGAACTATGGCTACACCTTC.

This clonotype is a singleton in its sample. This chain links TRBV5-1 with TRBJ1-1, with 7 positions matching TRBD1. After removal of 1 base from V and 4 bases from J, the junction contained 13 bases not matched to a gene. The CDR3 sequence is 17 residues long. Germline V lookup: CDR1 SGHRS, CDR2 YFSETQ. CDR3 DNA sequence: TGCGCCAGCAGCTTGTTTTGGGGACAGATGGGTGGCACTGAAGCTTTCTTT. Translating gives CASSLFWGQMGGTEAFF.

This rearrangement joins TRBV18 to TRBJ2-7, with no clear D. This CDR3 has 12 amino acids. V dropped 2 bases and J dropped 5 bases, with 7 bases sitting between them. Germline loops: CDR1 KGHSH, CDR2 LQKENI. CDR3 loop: CASSPGPDEQYF. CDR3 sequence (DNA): TGTGCCAGCTCACCAGGTCCAGACGAGCAGTACTTC.

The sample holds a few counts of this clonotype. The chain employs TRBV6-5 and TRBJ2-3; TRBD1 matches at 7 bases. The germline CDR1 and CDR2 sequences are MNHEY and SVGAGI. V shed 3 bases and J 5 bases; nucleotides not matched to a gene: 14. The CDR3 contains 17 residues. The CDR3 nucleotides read TGTGCCAGCAGTTATGATCCCACAGGGGATGGTGAAGATACGCAGTATTTT. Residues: CASSYDPTGDGEDTQYF.

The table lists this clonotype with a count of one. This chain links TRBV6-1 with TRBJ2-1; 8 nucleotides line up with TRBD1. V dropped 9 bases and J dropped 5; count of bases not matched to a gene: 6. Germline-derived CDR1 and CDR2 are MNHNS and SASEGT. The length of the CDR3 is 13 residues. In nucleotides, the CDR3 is TGTGCCAGTCCAGGGACAGGTAACAATGAGCAGTTCTTC. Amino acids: CASPGTGNNEQFF.

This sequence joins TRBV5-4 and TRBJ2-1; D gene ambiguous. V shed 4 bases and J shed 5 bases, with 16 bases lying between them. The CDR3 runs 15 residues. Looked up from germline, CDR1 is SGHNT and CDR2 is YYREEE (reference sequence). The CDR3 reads CASSIRPGRNNEQFF. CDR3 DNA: TGTGCCAGCAGCATCCGGCCCGGGCGGAACAATGAGCAGTTCTTC.

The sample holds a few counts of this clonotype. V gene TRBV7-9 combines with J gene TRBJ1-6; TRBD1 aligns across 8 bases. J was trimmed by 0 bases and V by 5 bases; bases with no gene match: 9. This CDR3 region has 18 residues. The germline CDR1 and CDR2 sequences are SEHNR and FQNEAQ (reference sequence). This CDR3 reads CASSIYPDRGSYNSPLHF. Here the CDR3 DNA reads TGTGCCAGCAGCATCTATCCCGACAGGGGCTCCTATAATTCACCCCTCCACTTT.

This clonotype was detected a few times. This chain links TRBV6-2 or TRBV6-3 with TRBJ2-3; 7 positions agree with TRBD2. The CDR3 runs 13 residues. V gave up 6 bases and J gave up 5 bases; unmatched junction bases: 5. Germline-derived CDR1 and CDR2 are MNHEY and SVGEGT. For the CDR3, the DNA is TGTGCCAGCAGCCCAAGCGGGGTAGATACGCAGTATTTT. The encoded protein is CASSPSGVDTQYF.

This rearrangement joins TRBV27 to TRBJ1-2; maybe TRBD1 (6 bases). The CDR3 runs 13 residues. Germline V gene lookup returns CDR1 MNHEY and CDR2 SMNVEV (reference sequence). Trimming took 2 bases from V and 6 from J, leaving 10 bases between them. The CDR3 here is CASSLTGKHGYTF. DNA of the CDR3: TGTGCCAGCAGTTTAACAGGGAAGCATGGCTACACCTTC.

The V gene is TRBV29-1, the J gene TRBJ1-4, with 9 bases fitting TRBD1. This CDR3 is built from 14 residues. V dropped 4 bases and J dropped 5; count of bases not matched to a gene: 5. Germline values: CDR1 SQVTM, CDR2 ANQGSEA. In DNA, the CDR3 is TGCAGCGTTGTACAGGGACAGGGAAATGAAAAACTGTTTTTT. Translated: CSVVQGQGNEKLFF.

The CDR3 nucleotides are TGCAGTGCCCATGGGGGGATGGAAGCCAAAAACATTCAGTACTTC. Translated, it gives CSAHGGMEAKNIQYF. The chain recombines TRBV20-1 with TRBJ2-4; possibly TRBD2 for D (6 bases). The CDR3 sequence is 15 residues long. Trimming pared 6 bases from V and 0 bases from J, leaving 15 bases between. Germline V gives CDR1 DFQATT, CDR2 SNEGSKA (reference sequence).

CDR3: CASSLGSSVRDEQYF. The CDR3 nucleotides read TGTGCCAGCAGCTTAGGGTCTAGCGTGCGGGACGAGCAGTACTTC. The V gene is TRBV7-9, the J gene TRBJ2-4; possibly TRBD2 for D (6 bases). The DNA end is more similar to TRBJ2-7, so the J call may be wrong. This CDR3 has 15 amino acids. Germline values: CDR1 SEHNR, CDR2 FQNEAQ (reference sequence).

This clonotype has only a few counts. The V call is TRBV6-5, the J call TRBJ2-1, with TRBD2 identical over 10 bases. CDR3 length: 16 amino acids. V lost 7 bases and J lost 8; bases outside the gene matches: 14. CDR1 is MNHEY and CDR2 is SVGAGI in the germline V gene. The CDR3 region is CASTWGAAGGPHEQFF. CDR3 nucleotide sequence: TGTGCCAGCACCTGGGGGGCAGCGGGGGGGCCCCATGAGCAGTTCTTC.

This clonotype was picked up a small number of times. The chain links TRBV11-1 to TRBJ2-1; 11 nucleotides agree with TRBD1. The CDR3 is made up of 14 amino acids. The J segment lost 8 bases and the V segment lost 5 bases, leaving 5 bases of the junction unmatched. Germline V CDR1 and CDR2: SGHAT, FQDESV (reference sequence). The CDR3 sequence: CASSLGQGEDEQFF. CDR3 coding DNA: TGTGCCAGCAGCCTGGGACAGGGGGAGGATGAGCAGTTCTTC.

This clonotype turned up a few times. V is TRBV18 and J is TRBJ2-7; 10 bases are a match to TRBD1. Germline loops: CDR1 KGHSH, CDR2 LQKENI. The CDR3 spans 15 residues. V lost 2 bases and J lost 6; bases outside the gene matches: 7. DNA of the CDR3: TGTGCCAGCTCACCAAGCGACAGGGGGCCTCCCGAGCAGTACTTC. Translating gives CASSPSDRGPPEQYF.

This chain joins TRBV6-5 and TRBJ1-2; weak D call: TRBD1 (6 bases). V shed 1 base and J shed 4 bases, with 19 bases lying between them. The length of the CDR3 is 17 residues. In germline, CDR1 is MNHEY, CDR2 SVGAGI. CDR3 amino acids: CASSYLSRGTTGYGYTF. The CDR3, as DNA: TGTGCCAGCAGTTACTTGAGCAGGGGCACCACCGGCTATGGCTACACCTTC.

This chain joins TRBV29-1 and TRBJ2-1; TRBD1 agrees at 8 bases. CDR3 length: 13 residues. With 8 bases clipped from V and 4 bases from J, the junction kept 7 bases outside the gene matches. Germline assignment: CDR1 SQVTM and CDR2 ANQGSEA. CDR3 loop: CSLRTGTYNEQFF. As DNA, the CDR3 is TGCAGCCTCCGGACAGGGACTTACAATGAGCAGTTCTTC.

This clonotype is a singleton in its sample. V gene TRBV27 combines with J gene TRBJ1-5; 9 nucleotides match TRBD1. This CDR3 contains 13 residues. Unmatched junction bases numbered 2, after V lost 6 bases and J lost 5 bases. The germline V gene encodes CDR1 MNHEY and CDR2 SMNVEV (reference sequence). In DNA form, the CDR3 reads TGTGCCAGCAGGACAGGGGGTGATCAGCCCCAGCATTTT. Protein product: CASRTGGDQPQHF.

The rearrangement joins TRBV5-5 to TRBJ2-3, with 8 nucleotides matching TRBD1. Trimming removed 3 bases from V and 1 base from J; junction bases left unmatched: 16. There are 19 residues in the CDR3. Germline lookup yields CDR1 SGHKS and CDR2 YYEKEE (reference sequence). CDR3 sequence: CASSWILQGVGLGTDTQYF. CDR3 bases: TGTGCCAGCAGCTGGATACTACAGGGGGTTGGATTGGGCACAGATACGCAGTATTTT.

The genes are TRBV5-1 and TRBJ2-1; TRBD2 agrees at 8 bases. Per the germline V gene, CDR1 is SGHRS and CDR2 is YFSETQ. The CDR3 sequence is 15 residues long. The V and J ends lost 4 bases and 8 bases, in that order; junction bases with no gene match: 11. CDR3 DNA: TGCGCCAGCAGCCTCGGGGGGGCCGAGATAGATGAGCAGTTCTTC. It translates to CASSLGGAEIDEQFF.

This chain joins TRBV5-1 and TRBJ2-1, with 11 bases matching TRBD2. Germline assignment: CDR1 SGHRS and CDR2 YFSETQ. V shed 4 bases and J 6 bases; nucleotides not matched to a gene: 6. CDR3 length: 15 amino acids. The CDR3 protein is CASSIYGTSGNEQFF. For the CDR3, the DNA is TGCGCCAGCAGCATCTATGGGACTAGCGGCAATGAGCAGTTCTTC.

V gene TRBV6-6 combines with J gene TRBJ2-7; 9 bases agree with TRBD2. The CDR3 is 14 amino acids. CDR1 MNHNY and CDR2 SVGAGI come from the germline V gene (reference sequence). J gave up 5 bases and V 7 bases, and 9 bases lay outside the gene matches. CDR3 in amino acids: CASKGAGGPNEQYF. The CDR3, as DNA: TGTGCCAGCAAAGGCGCGGGGGGGCCCAACGAGCAGTACTTC.